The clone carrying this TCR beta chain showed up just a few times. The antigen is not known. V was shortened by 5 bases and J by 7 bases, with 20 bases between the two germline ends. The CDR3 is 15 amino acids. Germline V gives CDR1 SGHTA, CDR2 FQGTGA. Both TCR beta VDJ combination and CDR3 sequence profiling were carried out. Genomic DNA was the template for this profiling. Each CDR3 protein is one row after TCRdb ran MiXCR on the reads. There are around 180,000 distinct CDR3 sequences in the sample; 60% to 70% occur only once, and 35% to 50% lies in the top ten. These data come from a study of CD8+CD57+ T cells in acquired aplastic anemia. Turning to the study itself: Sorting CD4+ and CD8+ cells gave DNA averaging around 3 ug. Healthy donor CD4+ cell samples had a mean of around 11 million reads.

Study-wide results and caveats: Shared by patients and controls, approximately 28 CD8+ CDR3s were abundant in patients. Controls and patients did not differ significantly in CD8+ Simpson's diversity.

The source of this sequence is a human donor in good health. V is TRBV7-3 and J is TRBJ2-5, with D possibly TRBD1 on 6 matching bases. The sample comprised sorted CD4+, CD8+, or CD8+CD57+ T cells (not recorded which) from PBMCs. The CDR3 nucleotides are TGTGCCAGCAGCCCCGACCAGCCAGGGGCGGGGACCCAGTACTTC. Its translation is CASSPDQPGAGTQYF.